A few counts support the clone carrying this T cell receptor (beta chain). Germline assignment: CDR1 GTSNPN and CDR2 SVGIG (reference sequence). The germline V and J ends were trimmed by 1 base and 4 bases, with 14 bases remaining between them. This CDR3 contains 15 residues. The source of the sample is a study of blood T cell repertoires in COVID-19. The assay was immunoSEQ multiplex PCR, and TCRdb's table has in-frame clones only and misses some. The profile shows nearly 350,000 clones, around 80% of them singletons. Sequenced sample: peripheral blood. This TCR derives from a young man with active or convalescent COVID-19. This sequence joins TRBV30 and TRBJ1-5; D unclear. CDR3 DNA: TGTGCCTGGAGTGCCCTGGGCCAGAAAAATCAGCCCCAGCATTTT. The encoded protein is CAWSALGQKNQPQHF.